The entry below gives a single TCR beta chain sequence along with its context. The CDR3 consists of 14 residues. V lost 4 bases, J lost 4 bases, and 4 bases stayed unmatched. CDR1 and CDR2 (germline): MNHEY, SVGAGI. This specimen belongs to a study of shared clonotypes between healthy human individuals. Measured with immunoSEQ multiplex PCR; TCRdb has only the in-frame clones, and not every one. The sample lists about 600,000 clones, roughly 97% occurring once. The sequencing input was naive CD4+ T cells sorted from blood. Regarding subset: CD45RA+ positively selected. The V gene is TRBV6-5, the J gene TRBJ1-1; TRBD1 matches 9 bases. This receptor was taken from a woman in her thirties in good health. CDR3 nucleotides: TGTGCCAGCAGTTTTGACAGGGGGGTCACTGAAGCTTTCTTT. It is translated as CASSFDRGVTEAFF.